This T cell receptor beta chain emerged from a study of blood T cell repertoires in COVID-19. Study as a whole: The United States, Italy and Spain supplied acute and convalescent COVID-19 samples. Nucleic acid was either cDNA or gDNA, and it came from T cells, B-cell-depleted T cells, or PBMCs.

Authors' methods: Reference gene primer amplification in the assay estimated nucleated cell counts. The repertoire was sequenced with immunoSEQ multiplex PCR; TCRdb's copy has only in-frame clones and lacks some. The V and J calls and clone size come from that table; D and trimming were worked out from the DNA. The top ten hold around 1.9% of the sample, which has a few hundred thousand clones, more than 70% seen once. Germline-derived CDR1 and CDR2 are SGHRS and YFSETQ. Trimming stripped 3 bases from V and 5 bases from J, with 20 bases between. This CDR3 is 16 amino acids long. Sequencing used PBMCs or T cells enriched from blood (not recorded which). The sequence came from a man in his forties or fifties in a cohort exposed to, infected with or recovered from COVID-19 (not recorded which). The V gene is TRBV5-1, the J gene TRBJ2-5; possibly TRBD2 for D (5 bases). The DNA of the CDR3 is TGCGCCAGCAGCTCATGGTCGGGGTTGGGTTTGGAGACCCAGTACTTC. It specifies CASSSWSGLGLETQYF.